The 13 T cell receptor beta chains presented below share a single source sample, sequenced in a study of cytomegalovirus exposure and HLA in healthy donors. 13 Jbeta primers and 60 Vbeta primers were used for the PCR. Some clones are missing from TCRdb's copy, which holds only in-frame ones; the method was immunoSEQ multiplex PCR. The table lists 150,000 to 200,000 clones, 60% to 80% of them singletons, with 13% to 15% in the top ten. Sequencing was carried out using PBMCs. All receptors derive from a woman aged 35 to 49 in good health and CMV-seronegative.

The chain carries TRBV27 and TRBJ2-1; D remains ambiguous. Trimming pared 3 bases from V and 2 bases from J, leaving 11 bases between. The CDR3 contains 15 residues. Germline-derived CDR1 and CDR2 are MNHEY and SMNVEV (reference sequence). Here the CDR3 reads CASSLSGPTYNEQFF. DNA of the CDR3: TGTGCCAGCAGTTTGTCTGGCCCAACCTACAATGAGCAGTTCTTC.

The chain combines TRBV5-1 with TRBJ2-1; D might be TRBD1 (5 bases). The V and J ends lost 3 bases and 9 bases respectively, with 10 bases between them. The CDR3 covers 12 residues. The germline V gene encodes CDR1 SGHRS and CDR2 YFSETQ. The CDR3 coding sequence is TGCGCCAGCAGCTGGCAGCAGGGTGAGCAGTTCTTC. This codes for CASSWQQGEQFF.

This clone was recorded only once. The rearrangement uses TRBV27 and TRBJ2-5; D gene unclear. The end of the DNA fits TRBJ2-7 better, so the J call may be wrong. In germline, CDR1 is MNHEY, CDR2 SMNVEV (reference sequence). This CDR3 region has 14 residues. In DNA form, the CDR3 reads TGTGCCAGCAGTTTATGGGCAGGCGCCTACGAGCAGTACTTC. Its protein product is CASSLWAGAYEQYF.

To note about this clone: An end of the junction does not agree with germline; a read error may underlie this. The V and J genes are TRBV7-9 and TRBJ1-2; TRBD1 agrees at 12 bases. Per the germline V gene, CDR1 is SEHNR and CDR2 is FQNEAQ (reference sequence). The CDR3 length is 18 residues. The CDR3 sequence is CASKRSGDRGRSDYGHTF. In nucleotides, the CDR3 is TGTGCCAGCAAACGGAGTGGGGACAGGGGGCGCAGTGACTATGGCCACACCTTC.

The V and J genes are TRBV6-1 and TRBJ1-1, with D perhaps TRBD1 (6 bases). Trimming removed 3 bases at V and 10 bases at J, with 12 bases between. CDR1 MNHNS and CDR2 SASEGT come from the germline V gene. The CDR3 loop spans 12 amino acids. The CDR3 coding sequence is TGTGCCAGCAGTGAGCAGGGGAGTCGAGCTTTCTTT. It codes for CASSEQGSRAFF.

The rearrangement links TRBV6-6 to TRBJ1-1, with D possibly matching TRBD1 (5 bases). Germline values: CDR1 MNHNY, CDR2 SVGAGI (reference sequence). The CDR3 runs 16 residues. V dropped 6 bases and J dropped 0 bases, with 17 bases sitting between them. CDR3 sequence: CASSPTTGQLNTEAFF. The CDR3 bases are TGTGCCAGCAGCCCAACTACTGGACAATTGAACACTGAAGCTTTCTTT.

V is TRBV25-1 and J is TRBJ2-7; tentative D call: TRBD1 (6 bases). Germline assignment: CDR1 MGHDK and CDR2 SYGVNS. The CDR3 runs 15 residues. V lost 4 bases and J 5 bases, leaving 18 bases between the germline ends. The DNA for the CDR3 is TGTGCCAGCAGTGGCGATTCAGGGAAGGGGGACGAGCAGTACTTC. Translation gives CASSGDSGKGDEQYF.

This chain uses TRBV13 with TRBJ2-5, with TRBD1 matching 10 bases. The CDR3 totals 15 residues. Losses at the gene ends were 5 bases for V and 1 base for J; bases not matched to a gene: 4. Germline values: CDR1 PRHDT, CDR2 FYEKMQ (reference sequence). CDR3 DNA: TGTGCCAGCAGCCAAAGGACAGGGGGCCAAGAGACCCAGTACTTC. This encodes CASSQRTGGQETQYF.

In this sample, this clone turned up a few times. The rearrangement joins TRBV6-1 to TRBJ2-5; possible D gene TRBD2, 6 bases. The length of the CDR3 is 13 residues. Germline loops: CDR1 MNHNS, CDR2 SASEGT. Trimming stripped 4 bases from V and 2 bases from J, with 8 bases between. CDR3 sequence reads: CASSGDLQETQYF. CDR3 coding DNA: TGTGCCAGCAGTGGGGACTTACAAGAGACCCAGTACTTC.

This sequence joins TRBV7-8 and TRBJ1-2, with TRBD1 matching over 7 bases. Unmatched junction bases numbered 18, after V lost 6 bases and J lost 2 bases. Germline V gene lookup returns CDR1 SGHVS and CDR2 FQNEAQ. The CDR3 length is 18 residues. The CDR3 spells CASSLSTRGRGLNYGYTF. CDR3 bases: TGTGCCAGCAGTTTATCCACTCGGGGCAGGGGGTTAAACTATGGCTACACCTTC.

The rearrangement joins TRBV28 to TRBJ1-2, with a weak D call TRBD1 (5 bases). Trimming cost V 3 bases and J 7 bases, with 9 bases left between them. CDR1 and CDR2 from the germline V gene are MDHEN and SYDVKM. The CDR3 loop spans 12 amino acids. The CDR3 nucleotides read TGTGCCAGCAGTTTTCCGGGGGGTGGCTACACCTTC. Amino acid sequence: CASSFPGGGYTF.

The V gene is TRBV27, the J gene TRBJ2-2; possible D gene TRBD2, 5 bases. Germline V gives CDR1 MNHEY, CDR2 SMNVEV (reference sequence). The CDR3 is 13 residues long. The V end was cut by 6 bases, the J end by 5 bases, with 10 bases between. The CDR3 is CASRVTGTGELFF. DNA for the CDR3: TGTGCCAGCAGAGTTACGGGGACCGGGGAGCTGTTTTTT.

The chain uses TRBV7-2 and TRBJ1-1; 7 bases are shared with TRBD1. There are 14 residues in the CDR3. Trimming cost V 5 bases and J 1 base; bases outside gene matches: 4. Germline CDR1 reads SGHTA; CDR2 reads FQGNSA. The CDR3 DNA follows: TGTGCCAGCAGCACGCGACAGGGGAACACTGAAGCTTTCTTT. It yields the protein CASSTRQGNTEAFF. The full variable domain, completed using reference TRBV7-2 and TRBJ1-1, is GAGVSQSPSNKVTEKGKDVELRCDPISGHTALYWYRQSLGQGLEFLIYFQGNSAPDKSGLPSDRFSAERTGGSVSTLTIQRTQQEDSAVYLCASSTRQGNTEAFFGQGTRLTVV.